This TCR beta chain was sequenced during a study of CD8 T cells in ankylosing spondylitis. In the case of this clonotype: Antigen specificity is unknown.

CDR1 and CDR2 from the germline V gene are MDHEN and SYDVKM. The CDR3 consists of 14 residues. Trimming cost V 6 bases and J 4 bases, with 13 bases left between them. Whole-study results and caveats: There were earlier reports of some motif variants in reactive arthritis synovial fluid and blood. Several highly homologous variants made up a TCR beta motif, and this motif appeared characteristic of ankylosing spondylitis blood.

TCRdb itself ran the 5' RACE reads through MiXCR, one entry per CDR3 protein. The data hold 150,000 to 200,000 distinct CDR3 sequences, with around 20% observed a single time. This chain joins TRBV28 and TRBJ2-1; D could derive from TRBD1 or TRBD2 (5 bases each). The clonotype originates from a male donor with ankylosing spondylitis or in good health (not recorded which). Sequencing used blood, either unsorted or a sorted T cell fraction (not recorded which). The CDR3 DNA reads TGTGCCAGCAGGCCCGGGACCAAGTACAATGAGCAGTTCTTC. Translated, it gives CASRPGTKYNEQFF.